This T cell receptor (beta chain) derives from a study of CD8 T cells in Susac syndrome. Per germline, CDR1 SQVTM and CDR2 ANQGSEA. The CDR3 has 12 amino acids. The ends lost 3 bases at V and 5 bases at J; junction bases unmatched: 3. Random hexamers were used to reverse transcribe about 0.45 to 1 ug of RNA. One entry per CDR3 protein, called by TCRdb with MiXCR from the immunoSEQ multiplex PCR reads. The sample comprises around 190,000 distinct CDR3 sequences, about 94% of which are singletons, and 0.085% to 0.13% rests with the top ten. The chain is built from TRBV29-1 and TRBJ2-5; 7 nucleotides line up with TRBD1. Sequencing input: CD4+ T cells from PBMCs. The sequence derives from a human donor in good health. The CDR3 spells CSVEARGETQYF. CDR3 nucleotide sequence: TGCAGCGTTGAGGCCAGGGGGGAGACCCAGTACTTC.